The 10 T cell receptor beta chains given below trace back to one sample, sequenced in a study of blood T cell repertoires in COVID-19. Some clones are missing from TCRdb's copy, which holds only in-frame ones; the method was immunoSEQ multiplex PCR. The top ten clones hold about 2.5% of a sample with roughly 130,000 clones, approximately 86% of them seen once. Sequenced material: PBMCs or T cells enriched from blood (not recorded which). The source of these receptors is a woman aged 45-60 years who had recovered from COVID-19.

This rearrangement joins TRBV28 to TRBJ1-6; D gene unclear. The CDR3 has 14 residues. V was pared by 2 bases and J by 7 bases, with 9 bases between. Germline CDR1 and CDR2: MDHEN and SYDVKM. As DNA, the CDR3 is TGTGCCAGCAGTTTAGCCGGAGGGAATTCACCCCTCCACTTT. It yields the protein CASSLAGGNSPLHF. Based on the CDR3 plus reference TRBV28 and TRBJ1-6, the full variable domain is DVKVTQSSRYLVKRTGEKVFLECVQDMDHENMFWYRQDPGLGLRLIYFSYDVKMKEKGDIPEGYSVSREKKERFSLILESASTNQTSMYLCASSLAGGNSPLHFGNGTRLTVT.

The CDR3 DNA sequence: TGTGCCAGCAGCGTCCTAGCGGGGGCGAACTACAATGAGCAGTTCTTC. Translation gives CASSVLAGANYNEQFF. The gene calls are TRBV9 and TRBJ2-1, with 10 positions matching TRBD2. The CDR3 runs 16 residues. V dropped 2 bases and J dropped 3; count of bases not matched to a gene: 5. Germline CDR1 and CDR2: SGDLS and YYNGEE.

The J gene is TRBJ1-4, the V gene TRBV6-5, with 9 bases lining up with TRBD1. The germline CDR1 and CDR2 sequences are MNHEY and SVGAGI. V dropped 6 bases and J dropped 7; count of bases not matched to a gene: 9. The CDR3 loop spans 15 amino acids. CDR3 DNA: TGTGCCAGCAGACGAGGGACAGGGCGGAGTGAAAAACTGTTTTTT. Translation gives CASRRGTGRSEKLFF.

V gene TRBV19 combines with J gene TRBJ2-6; 8 positions match TRBD1. The CDR3 contains 17 residues. CDR1 is LNHDA, CDR2 SQIVND, per germline (reference sequence). Losses at the gene ends were 7 bases for V and 0 bases for J; bases not matched to a gene: 8. CDR3 DNA sequence: TGTGCCAGTACCCGAGGGACAGGTCGCTCTGGGGCCAACGTCCTGACTTTC. Amino acids: CASTRGTGRSGANVLTF. Full variable domain (missing parts from reference TRBV19 and TRBJ2-6): DGGITQSPKYLFRKEGQNVTLSCEQNLNHDAMYWYRQDPGQGLRLIYYSQIVNDFQKGDIAEGYSVSREKKESFPLTVTSAQKNPTAFYLCASTRGTGRSGANVLTFGAGSRLTVL.

The chain carries TRBV7-9 and TRBJ1-2; no firm D call. The length of the CDR3 is 12 residues. Per germline, CDR1 SEHNR and CDR2 FQNEAQ (reference sequence). V lost 3 bases, J lost 8 bases, and 10 bases lay in between. This CDR3 is CASSFGGGGYTF. In nucleotides, the CDR3 is TGTGCCAGCAGCTTCGGAGGTGGGGGCTACACCTTC.

This chain links TRBV12-3 or TRBV12-4 with TRBJ1-1; maybe TRBD1 (5 bases). The CDR3 runs 13 residues. V lost 6 bases and J 9 bases, leaving 17 bases between the germline ends. In DNA, the CDR3 is TGTGCCAGCAGCGGACAAGCCGACTTAAAAGCTTTCTTT. Its protein product is CASSGQADLKAFF.

This chain joins TRBV24-1 and TRBJ2-3, with D maybe TRBD1 (5 bases). This CDR3 is built from 14 residues. Trimming cost V 4 bases and J 4 bases, with 11 bases left between them. Germline V gives CDR1 KGHDR, CDR2 SFDVKD. The CDR3 reads CATSDPDRSDTQYF. As DNA, the CDR3 is TGTGCCACCAGTGACCCTGACAGATCAGATACGCAGTATTTT.

The J gene is TRBJ1-1, the V gene TRBV23-1; the D is unclear. TRBV23-1 is recorded as an ORF, its role being uncertain. This CDR3 comprises 16 residues. V shed 3 bases and J shed 3 bases, with 17 bases lying between them. DNA for the CDR3: TGCGCCAGCAGTCACAGGAGGGCAGGAAAACACACTGAAGCTTTCTTT. Translated: CASSHRRAGKHTEAFF.

The rearrangement joins TRBV19 to TRBJ2-2, with 9 bases that match TRBD1. V was pared by 10 bases and J by 6 bases, with 6 bases of the junction left unmatched. CDR3 length: 13 residues. Germline V CDR1 and CDR2: LNHDA, SQIVND (reference sequence). CDR3 coding DNA: TGTGCCACGAGACAGGGGGAGGCCGGGGAGCTGTTTTTT. It encodes CATRQGEAGELFF.

The chain joins TRBV7-6 to TRBJ2-3, with D possibly being TRBD1 (5 bases). Germline CDR1 reads SGHVS; CDR2 reads FNYEAQ. This CDR3 is built from 15 residues. V gave up 1 base and J gave up 0 bases, with 8 bases separating them. CDR3 sequence (DNA): TGTGCCAGCAGCTTAGAACACAGGAGCACAGATACGCAGTATTTT. Translating it yields CASSLEHRSTDTQYF.